This T cell receptor beta chain was captured by sequencing in a study of shared clonotypes between healthy human individuals. Study-wide points: Clonotypes shared by all four sorted-subset donors had higher generation probabilities than non-shared clonotypes. The sampled material consisted only of blood, and tissue repertoires are likely to differ. Sequencing of the sorted subsets was shown by rarefaction to be incomplete despite large depth.

CDR1 and CDR2 (germline): SQVTM, ANQGSEA. V was shortened by 0 bases and J by 2 bases, with 13 bases between the two germline ends. The CDR3 extends over 15 amino acids. Clones were sequenced by immunoSEQ multiplex PCR, and TCRdb holds only the in-frame ones, with some missing. The sample lists more than 2 million clones; just under 95% were seen once. Naive CD8 cells lacked CD45RO, underwent positive selection for CCR7 and left out terminally differentiated effector memory CD45RA+ cells. About this clone: Antigen: not known.

V gene TRBV29-1 combines with J gene TRBJ1-2; tentatively, D is TRBD1 (5 bases). Sequenced material: naive CD8+ T cells sorted from blood. The receptor's source is a man aged 18 to 30 in good health. CDR3 sequence reads: CSVEDTRAANYGYTF. CDR3 sequence (DNA): TGCAGCGTTGAAGATACCAGGGCGGCAAACTATGGCTACACCTTC. The full variable domain, completed using reference TRBV29-1 and TRBJ1-2, is SAVISQKPSRDICQRGTSLTIQCQVDSQVTMMFWYRQQPGQSLTLIATANQGSEATYESGFVIDKFPISRPNLTFSTLTVSNMSPEDSSIYLCSVEDTRAANYGYTFGSGTRLTVV.